The 19 T cell receptor beta chains below all came from one sample that was sequenced in a study of OX40 agonist ivuxolimab in advanced cancers. Libraries were prepared by immunoSEQ multiplex PCR; TCRdb keeps only in-frame clonotypes and omits some of them. The sample consists of about 160,000 clones, 94% of them appearing once. Sequencing used CD4+ or CD8+ T cells sorted from blood, obtained in a trial of the OX40 agonist ivuxolimab. These receptors all stem from an adult with an advanced solid tumor such as melanoma, head and neck, liver or kidney cancer.

The chain carries TRBV10-3 and TRBJ1-1; D is unclear. The CDR3 is 13 residues long. From germline, CDR1 is ENHRY and CDR2 SYGVKD. V was clipped by 6 bases and J by 0 bases, with 8 bases between them. CDR3: CAIRTWLNTEAFF. The CDR3 bases are TGTGCCATCAGGACCTGGCTGAACACTGAAGCTTTCTTT.

This clone has just one count. The J gene is TRBJ2-6, the V gene TRBV7-7; D unclear. Trimming removed 5 bases at V and 2 bases at J, with 7 bases between. From germline, CDR1 is SSHAT and CDR2 FNYEAQ (reference sequence). The CDR3 extends over 14 amino acids. DNA of the CDR3: TGTGCCAGCAGCCTGTCCCCTGGGGCCAACGTCCTGACTTTC. It translates to CASSLSPGANVLTF. The complete variable domain, with remaining parts taken from reference TRBV7-7 and TRBJ2-6, reads GAGVSQSPRYKVTKRGQDVTLRCDPISSHATLYWYQQALGQGPEFLTYFNYEAQPDKSGLPSDRFSAERPEGSISTLTIQRTEQRDSAMYRCASSLSPGANVLTFGAGSRLTVL.

This chain links TRBV4-1 with TRBJ1-4, with 7 nucleotides matching TRBD1. With V trimmed by 2 bases and J by 6 bases, 6 bases remained unmatched. Germline CDR1 reads MGHRA; CDR2 reads YSYEKL. The CDR3 covers 15 residues. Here the CDR3 DNA reads TGCGCCAGCAGCCAACCGGGACAGCCATATGAAAAACTGTTTTTT. Amino acids: CASSQPGQPYEKLFF.

V usage is TRBV2 and J usage is TRBJ1-5, with a tentative D call TRBD1 (5 bases). The CDR3 consists of 15 residues. Trimming pared 10 bases from V and 6 bases from J, leaving 22 bases between. Germline V gene lookup returns CDR1 SNHLY and CDR2 FYNNEI. CDR3 loop: CATHRGQGGPQPQHF. CDR3 DNA sequence: TGTGCCACCCATCGGGGCCAGGGAGGGCCTCAGCCCCAGCATTTT.

The chain joins TRBV28 to TRBJ1-1; 7 bases align to TRBD1. Trimming removed 4 bases from V and 4 bases from J; junction bases left unmatched: 9. CDR1 is MDHEN and CDR2 is SYDVKM in the germline V gene. The CDR3 has 15 residues. CDR3: CASSSTGALFTEAFF. In DNA, the CDR3 is TGTGCCAGCAGTTCCACAGGGGCGCTCTTCACTGAAGCTTTCTTT.

The rearrangement links TRBV6-5 to TRBJ1-1, with unresolved D. Germline V gene data show CDR1 as MNHEY and CDR2 as SVGAGI. Trimming stripped 6 bases from V and 1 base from J, with 12 bases between. The CDR3 length is 14 residues. CDR3 in amino acids: CASSSPGTNTEAFF. CDR3 in DNA: TGTGCCAGCAGCTCTCCGGGAACGAACACTGAAGCTTTCTTT.

The rearrangement uses TRBV4-2 and TRBJ2-7, with D unclear. CDR3 size: 15 residues. The V end was cut by 0 bases, the J end by 0 bases, with 9 bases between. Germline loops: CDR1 LGHNA, CDR2 YNFKEQ. The CDR3 is CASSQDLLSSYEQYF. The CDR3 bases are TGTGCCAGCAGCCAAGATCTTTTAAGCTCCTACGAGCAGTACTTC.

The chain is built from TRBV9 and TRBJ1-1, with a possible D match to TRBD1 (5 bases). The CDR3 is made up of 14 amino acids. Germline V CDR1 and CDR2: SGDLS, YYNGEE. V dropped 2 bases and J dropped 3 bases, with 11 bases sitting between them. The CDR3 DNA follows: TGTGCCAGCAGCGTGTCGGACACTTACACTGAAGCTTTCTTT. Translation gives CASSVSDTYTEAFF.

This chain links TRBV5-1 with TRBJ1-2, with D uncertain. The CDR3 consists of 15 residues. V lost 2 bases, J lost 4 bases, and 15 bases lay in between. CDR1 and CDR2 from the germline V gene are SGHRS and YFSETQ. The CDR3 loop is CASSLAEVSSYGYTF. In nucleotides, the CDR3 is TGCGCCAGCAGCTTAGCCGAGGTCTCCAGCTATGGCTACACCTTC. Full variable domain (remainder filled in from reference TRBV5-1 and TRBJ1-2): KAGVTQTPRYLIKTRGQQVTLSCSPISGHRSVSWYQQTPGQGLQFLFEYFSETQRNKGNFPGRFSGRQFSNSRSEMNVSTLELGDSALYLCASSLAEVSSYGYTFGSGTRLTVV.

This sequence joins TRBV30 and TRBJ2-3, with 14 nucleotides matching TRBD2. The CDR3 is made up of 17 amino acids. Trimming cost V 2 bases and J 3 bases; bases outside gene matches: 7. From germline, CDR1 is GTSNPN and CDR2 SVGIG (reference sequence). CDR3 sequence reads: CAWSLSRTSGRTDTQYF. The CDR3 nucleotides read TGTGCCTGGAGTTTATCCCGGACTAGCGGGAGGACAGATACGCAGTATTTT. The full variable domain, its missing parts supplied by reference TRBV30 and TRBJ2-3, is SQTIHQWPATLVQPVGSPLSLECTVEGTSNPNLYWYRQAAGRGLQLLFYSVGIGQISSEVPQNLSASRPQDRQFILSSKKLLLSDSGFYLCAWSLSRTSGRTDTQYFGPGTRLTVL.

This chain uses TRBV6-5 with TRBJ2-3, with 12 bases aligning to TRBD2. Per germline, CDR1 MNHEY and CDR2 SVGAGI. Trimming removed 0 bases from V and 4 bases from J; junction bases left unmatched: 2. This CDR3 is built from 16 residues. The CDR3 here is CASSYSASGRADTQYF. The CDR3 DNA reads TGTGCCAGCAGTTACTCAGCTAGCGGGAGGGCAGATACGCAGTATTTT.

The chain carries TRBV28 and TRBJ2-7; TRBD2 matches at 7 bases. Germline CDR1 is MDHEN and CDR2 is SYDVKM. This CDR3 spans 15 amino acids. V gave up 8 bases and J gave up 1 base; unmatched junction bases: 11. CDR3 coding DNA: TGTGCCAGCCGACCATCGGCTAGCGGATCCTACGAGCAGTACTTC. Translated: CASRPSASGSYEQYF. Supplemented by reference TRBV28 and TRBJ2-7, the full variable domain reads DVKVTQSSRYLVKRTGEKVFLECVQDMDHENMFWYRQDPGLGLRLIYFSYDVKMKEKGDIPEGYSVSREKKERFSLILESASTNQTSMYLCASRPSASGSYEQYFGPGTRLTVT.

This rearrangement joins TRBV7-2 to TRBJ1-2; D is uncertain. The CDR3 has 11 amino acids. The germline V gene encodes CDR1 SGHTA and CDR2 FQGNSA. V shed 5 bases and J shed 8 bases, with 9 bases lying between them. The CDR3 DNA sequence: TGTGCCAGCAGCCCCTCTGGAGGCTACACCTTC. Amino acids: CASSPSGGYTF. The entire variable domain, with the rest obtained from reference TRBV7-2 and TRBJ1-2, is as follows: GAGVSQSPSNKVTEKGKDVELRCDPISGHTALYWYRQSLGQGLEFLIYFQGNSAPDKSGLPSDRFSAERTGGSVSTLTIQRTQQEDSAVYLCASSPSGGYTFGSGTRLTVV.

The rearrangement joins TRBV5-1 to TRBJ1-2, with a tentative D call TRBD1 (5 bases). Germline V gene data show CDR1 as SGHRS and CDR2 as YFSETQ. This CDR3 comprises 15 residues. The ends were cut back, 1 base at V and 3 bases at J, with 13 bases in the middle. The DNA for the CDR3 is TGCGCCAGCAGCTTGCGGGGCCTCGACCACTATGGCTACACCTTC. This translates into CASSLRGLDHYGYTF.

The chain links TRBV6-5 to TRBJ1-6; 7 positions agree with TRBD1. The CDR3 sequence is 15 residues long. Germline trimming cut 0 bases from V and 9 bases from J; bases unmatched to any gene: 5. From germline, CDR1 is MNHEY and CDR2 SVGAGI. The CDR3 here is CASSYSGNRGSPLHF. Written as DNA, the CDR3 is TGTGCCAGCAGTTACTCCGGAAACAGGGGTTCACCCCTCCACTTT.

The V gene is TRBV19, the J gene TRBJ2-2, with TRBD1 matching over 9 bases. V dropped 5 bases and J dropped 1; count of bases not matched to a gene: 5. CDR3 length equals 16 residues. Germline V gene lookup returns CDR1 LNHDA and CDR2 SQIVND (reference sequence). In nucleotides, the CDR3 is TGTGCCAGTAGTTCTTACAGGGGGCGGAACACCGGGGAGCTGTTTTTT. As protein: CASSSYRGRNTGELFF.

The chain links TRBV28 to TRBJ2-7; TRBD2 matches at 11 bases. The CDR3 extends over 14 amino acids. V dropped 6 bases and J dropped 3; count of bases not matched to a gene: 4. CDR1 and CDR2 from the germline V gene are MDHEN and SYDVKM. In DNA form, the CDR3 reads TGTGCCAGCAGGCTAGCGGGAGGAAGCTACGAGCAGTACTTC. Translation: CASRLAGGSYEQYF.

The chain uses TRBV7-6 and TRBJ2-3, with D unclear. V gave up 4 bases and J gave up 3 bases, with 14 bases separating them. CDR1 SGHVS and CDR2 FNYEAQ come from the germline V gene. This CDR3 has 15 residues. The CDR3 protein is CASSSGRRRTDTQYF. The DNA for the CDR3 is TGTGCCAGCAGCTCTGGAAGGCGTCGGACAGATACGCAGTATTTT.

This chain links TRBV9 with TRBJ2-2; 7 bases map to TRBD1. This CDR3 has 16 residues. With 4 bases clipped from V and 6 bases from J, the junction kept 12 bases outside the gene matches. The germline CDR1 and CDR2 sequences are SGDLS and YYNGEE. The CDR3 nucleotides read TGTGCCAGCAGCCCAAGACAGGGTGATGACGCCGGGGAGCTGTTTTTT. Encoded protein: CASSPRQGDDAGELFF.